What follows describes a single TCR beta chain. Libraries were prepared by immunoSEQ multiplex PCR; TCRdb keeps only in-frame clonotypes and omits some of them. The table includes about 150,000 clones, approximately 93% detected once. Germline-derived CDR1 and CDR2 are SEHNR and FQNEAQ (reference sequence). V gave up 2 bases and J gave up 4 bases; unmatched junction bases: 9. CDR3 length: 18 residues. This entry is derived from a study of control samples from healthy donors and cancer patients. This clonotype was sampled from a man aged 18-30 years in good health. Sequenced sample: blood. The V gene is TRBV7-9, the J gene TRBJ2-1; 12 bases are a match to TRBD2. In nucleotides, the CDR3 is TGTGCCAGCAGCTTACTGACTAGCGGGAGAGGGATTTACAATGAGCAGTTCTTC. It codes for CASSLLTSGRGIYNEQFF.